This TCR beta chain was recovered during a study of control samples from healthy donors and cancer patients. Assay used: immunoSEQ multiplex PCR; TCRdb lists only in-frame clones, some missing. The sample has under 200,000 clones, roughly 93% seen once. Trimming left V 0 bases short and J 8 bases short, with 25 bases between. The CDR3 is 18 amino acids. The TCR originated in a woman aged 60-70 years in good health. This chain connects TRBV6-7 to TRBJ1-1, with D possibly matching TRBD1 (5 bases). TRBV6-7 is labeled an ORF, and its function is uncertain. Material: blood. The DNA for the CDR3 is TGTGCCAGCAGTTACTCTTCTCCCCCCGGGACTTACTCGGTGGAAGCTTTCTTT. It encodes CASSYSSPPGTYSVEAFF.